The clone carrying this TCR beta chain was detected once. Its target is not known. The donors were in the 120-subject validation cohort, distinct from the roughly 670-subject first cohort. This CDR3 spans 16 amino acids. Germline CDR1 reads MDHEN; CDR2 reads SYDVKM. The junction had 9 bases not matched to a gene; V was cut back by 7 bases and J by 2 bases. The repertoire was sequenced with immunoSEQ multiplex PCR; TCRdb's copy has only in-frame clones and lacks some. The sample consists of more than 300,000 clones, more than 80% of them appearing once. This sample was taken from a study of cytomegalovirus exposure and HLA in healthy donors. Study-level results: There were 150 to 200 TCR beta chains listed as cytomegalovirus-associated.

J is TRBJ1-2 and V is TRBV28; 11 bases are a match to TRBD1. This clonotype was sampled from a woman between 18 and 29 years old in good health and CMV-seronegative. The sequencing sample was made of PBMCs. CDR3 sequence reads: CASTIGQGAKNYGYTF. CDR3 in DNA: TGTGCCAGCACCATAGGACAGGGGGCTAAGAACTATGGCTACACCTTC.